These 23 T cell receptor beta chains were all obtained from the same sample, sequenced in a study of cytomegalovirus exposure and HLA in healthy donors. It was with 60 Vbeta and 13 Jbeta primers that the PCR ran. Method: immunoSEQ multiplex PCR; TCRdb's copy keeps in-frame clones and lacks some. The sample has roughly 150,000 clones, about two thirds seen once; the top ten hold roughly 2%. The sample taken for sequencing was PBMCs. The receptors were gathered from a woman aged 60-70 years in good health and CMV-seropositive.

This clone was recorded once. The chain links TRBV14 to TRBJ2-2; D remains ambiguous. Germline CDR1 is SGHDN and CDR2 is FVKESK. The V gene lost 0 bases and the J gene lost 0 bases, with 8 bases spanning the gap. This CDR3 contains 16 residues. Written as DNA, the CDR3 is TGTGCCAGCAGCCAAGAACCAGCGACGAACACCGGGGAGCTGTTTTTT. Amino acid sequence: CASSQEPATNTGELFF.

The V gene is TRBV13, the J gene TRBJ1-5; 8 bases fit TRBD1. The germline gives CDR1 PRHDT, CDR2 FYEKMQ (reference sequence). The V and J ends lost 6 bases and 7 bases, in that order; junction bases with no gene match: 5. The CDR3 is 13 amino acids. CDR3: CASSTGGNQPQHF. DNA for the CDR3: TGTGCCAGCAGTACAGGGGGGAACCAGCCCCAGCATTTT.

This chain links TRBV6-1 with TRBJ2-7; 8 positions match TRBD1. The V gene end was trimmed by 4 bases and the J gene end by 6 bases; junction bases not matched to a gene: 8. From germline, CDR1 is MNHNS and CDR2 SASEGT. This CDR3 region has 14 residues. CDR3 sequence reads: CASSAGLGTGEQYF. In nucleotides, the CDR3 is TGTGCCAGCAGTGCGGGACTCGGGACAGGCGAGCAGTACTTC.

The CDR3 reads CASSLGGGRGGYTF. CDR3 nucleotides: TGTGCCAGCAGCTTAGGGGGGGGTCGTGGTGGCTACACCTTC. J is TRBJ1-2 and V is TRBV5-4, with D perhaps TRBD1 (6 bases). CDR1 is SGHNT and CDR2 is YYREEE in the germline V gene (reference sequence). This CDR3 contains 14 residues. The germline V and J ends were trimmed by 2 bases and 7 bases, with 15 bases remaining between them.

The chain combines TRBV9 with TRBJ2-5; TRBD1 matches at 8 bases. CDR1 SGDLS and CDR2 YYNGEE come from the germline V gene. V was pared by 3 bases and J by 4 bases, with 5 bases of the junction left unmatched. The CDR3 contains 14 residues. CDR3 in DNA: TGTGCCAGCAGCGCAGGGGGCGCTCGAGAGACCCAGTACTTC. This sequence encodes CASSAGGARETQYF.

The J gene is TRBJ2-7, the V gene TRBV11-2; D remains ambiguous. Trimming shortened V by 5 bases and J by 1 base, and 9 bases separated the two germline ends. This CDR3 has 13 amino acids. Germline V gene sequence: CDR1 SGHAT, CDR2 FQNNGV. The CDR3 DNA sequence: TGTGCCAGCAGCGCTGGGCCGTCCTACGAGCAGTACTTC. Its translation: CASSAGPSYEQYF.

The chain uses TRBV10-3 and TRBJ2-7; TRBD2 matches 10 bases. CDR1 and CDR2 from the germline V gene are ENHRY and SYGVKD. Unmatched junction bases numbered 3, after V lost 5 bases and J lost 2 bases. The CDR3 is 14 residues long. CDR3 sequence reads: CAISLAGETYEQYF. The CDR3, as DNA: TGTGCCATCAGTCTAGCGGGAGAGACCTACGAGCAGTACTTC.

The V gene is TRBV4-1, the J gene TRBJ1-1, with TRBD1 matching over 7 bases. This CDR3 spans 14 amino acids. The junction had 2 bases not matched to a gene; V was cut back by 1 base and J by 3 bases. Germline V CDR1 and CDR2: MGHRA, YSYEKL. CDR3 DNA: TGCGCCAGCAGCCAAGCCAGGGGGGACACTGAAGCTTTCTTT. This encodes CASSQARGDTEAFF.

V and J are TRBV6-4 and TRBJ1-4; the D gene is possibly TRBD1 (5 bases). This CDR3 spans 14 amino acids. Trimming pared 2 bases from V and 7 bases from J, leaving 11 bases between. CDR1 is MRHNA, CDR2 SNTAGT, per germline. The DNA of the CDR3 is TGTGCCAGCAGTGACACCGGGGGAGGTGAAAAACTGTTTTTT. It is translated as CASSDTGGGEKLFF.

This chain uses TRBV6-5 with TRBJ1-5, with unresolved D. The CDR3 is made up of 12 amino acids. The ends were cut back, 8 bases at V and 3 bases at J, with 8 bases in the middle. CDR1 is MNHEY, CDR2 SVGAGI, per germline. For the CDR3, the DNA is TGTGCCAGCGGCGGGTCCAATCAGCCCCAGCATTTT. Its translation: CASGGSNQPQHF.

The rearrangement links TRBV11-3 to TRBJ1-3; a possible D gene is TRBD1 (5 bases). The CDR3 sequence is 14 residues long. CDR1 and CDR2 (germline): SGHNT, YENEEA. V lost 5 bases to trimming and J lost 7 bases, with 15 bases between them. CDR3 sequence (DNA): TGTGCCAGCAGCGCGGGGGGAAGCCCGAACACCATATATTTT. Translated, it gives CASSAGGSPNTIYF.

Only a few counts were recorded for this clone. The V gene is TRBV6-5, the J gene TRBJ2-7; 9 bases map to TRBD2. The V and J ends lost 4 bases and 8 bases, in that order; junction bases with no gene match: 9. Germline values: CDR1 MNHEY, CDR2 SVGAGI. This CDR3 contains 14 residues. For the CDR3, the DNA is TGTGCCAGCAGTTCCACCCCGGGACTAGCCCAGCAGTACTTC. This gives the protein CASSSTPGLAQQYF.

The genes are TRBV19 and TRBJ2-7, with 7 bases lining up with TRBD1. CDR3 length: 15 residues. Losses at the gene ends were 0 bases for V and 3 bases for J; bases not matched to a gene: 5. Germline values: CDR1 LNHDA, CDR2 SQIVND (reference sequence). CDR3 sequence (DNA): TGTGCCAGTAGTATAGATGGGCGGACAGGCTACGAGCAGTACTTC. Protein sequence: CASSIDGRTGYEQYF.

The chain uses TRBV11-2 and TRBJ1-2; 9 bases align to TRBD1. V was clipped by 5 bases and J by 4 bases; unmatched bases: 2. Germline-derived CDR1 and CDR2 are SGHAT and FQNNGV. The CDR3 runs to 13 residues. The CDR3: CASSPGQGYGYTF. The CDR3 nucleotides read TGTGCCAGCAGCCCGGGACAGGGCTATGGCTACACCTTC.

This chain connects TRBV30 to TRBJ1-1; 7 bases are shared with TRBD1. The trim removed 2 bases at V and 9 bases at J, leaving 12 bases unmatched. This CDR3 region has 14 residues. CDR1 is GTSNPN and CDR2 is SVGIG in the germline V gene (reference sequence). The CDR3 loop is CAWSRGTADAKAFF. The DNA for the CDR3 is TGTGCCTGGAGTCGGGGGACAGCCGACGCCAAAGCTTTCTTT.

V gene TRBV2 combines with J gene TRBJ1-1, with D possibly matching TRBD1 (6 bases). V lost 8 bases, J lost 3 bases, and 13 bases lay in between. The CDR3 runs 13 residues. Germline assignment: CDR1 SNHLY and CDR2 FYNNEI. CDR3 region: CASAYRADTEAFF. In DNA form, the CDR3 reads TGTGCCAGCGCTTACAGGGCCGACACTGAAGCTTTCTTT.

The chain combines TRBV18 with TRBJ2-6; 7 bases are shared with TRBD1. This CDR3 has 15 residues. V was clipped by 5 bases and J by 3 bases; unmatched bases: 4. Germline V gives CDR1 KGHSH, CDR2 LQKENI. The CDR3 reads CASSDRAGGANVLTF. Here the CDR3 DNA reads TGTGCCAGCTCAGACAGGGCTGGTGGGGCCAACGTCCTGACTTTC.

The chain recombines TRBV5-1 with TRBJ2-1, with a weak D call TRBD2 (6 bases). V lost 1 base and J 0 bases, leaving 11 bases between the germline ends. From germline, CDR1 is SGHRS and CDR2 YFSETQ. The CDR3 contains 16 residues. CDR3 residues: CASSLTGSLSYNEQFF. The CDR3 region has the DNA TGCGCCAGCAGCTTGACCGGGAGCCTCTCCTACAATGAGCAGTTCTTC.

The chain employs TRBV27 and TRBJ2-7; possibly TRBD1 for D (6 bases). CDR3 length: 14 amino acids. Germline-derived CDR1 and CDR2 are MNHEY and SMNVEV (reference sequence). V lost 6 bases and J 1 base, leaving 13 bases between the germline ends. The CDR3 loop is CASRRDRLSYEQYF. CDR3 nucleotides: TGTGCCAGCAGGCGCGACAGGTTGTCCTACGAGCAGTACTTC.

This chain uses TRBV7-9 with TRBJ1-1; possibly TRBD1 for D (6 bases). This CDR3 has 16 residues. Trimming stripped 5 bases from V and 0 bases from J, with 16 bases between. Germline V CDR1 and CDR2: SEHNR, FQNEAQ (reference sequence). The CDR3 nucleotides read TGTGCCAGCAGCCCCCGACAGGTACTAGTGAACACTGAAGCTTTCTTT. Its protein is CASSPRQVLVNTEAFF.

The J gene is TRBJ2-4, the V gene TRBV28; 7 bases are a match to TRBD2. V lost 3 bases, J lost 1 base, and 0 bases stayed unmatched. The germline CDR1 and CDR2 sequences are MDHEN and SYDVKM. The length of the CDR3 is 14 residues. The CDR3: CASSLRGAKNIQYF. The CDR3 nucleotides read TGTGCCAGCAGTTTGCGGGGGGCCAAAAACATTCAGTACTTC.

CDR3 amino acids: CASSLSSGQGQAEAFF. CDR3 DNA: TGTGCCAGCAGCTTATCCTCCGGGCAGGGTCAGGCTGAAGCTTTCTTT. The rearrangement joins TRBV7-9 to TRBJ1-1, with TRBD1 as a possible D gene (5 bases). This CDR3 has 16 residues. Trimming pared 2 bases from V and 6 bases from J, leaving 19 bases between. Germline V CDR1 and CDR2: SEHNR, FQNEAQ (reference sequence). Variable domain in full (rest from reference TRBV7-9 and TRBJ1-1): DTGVSQNPRHKITKRGQNVTFRCDPISEHNRLYWYRQTLGQGPEFLTYFQNEAQLEKSRLLSDRFSAERPKGSFSTLEIQRTEQGDSAMYLCASSLSSGQGQAEAFFGQGTRLTVV.

V and J are TRBV6-1 and TRBJ2-7, with 8 bases aligning to TRBD1. Germline CDR1 is MNHNS and CDR2 is SASEGT. J lost 2 bases, V lost 8 bases, and 11 bases had no gene match. This CDR3 is built from 15 residues. CDR3 in DNA: TGTGCCAGCGTCCCGGCAGGACAGGGAACCTACGAGCAGTACTTC. Its translation is CASVPAGQGTYEQYF.